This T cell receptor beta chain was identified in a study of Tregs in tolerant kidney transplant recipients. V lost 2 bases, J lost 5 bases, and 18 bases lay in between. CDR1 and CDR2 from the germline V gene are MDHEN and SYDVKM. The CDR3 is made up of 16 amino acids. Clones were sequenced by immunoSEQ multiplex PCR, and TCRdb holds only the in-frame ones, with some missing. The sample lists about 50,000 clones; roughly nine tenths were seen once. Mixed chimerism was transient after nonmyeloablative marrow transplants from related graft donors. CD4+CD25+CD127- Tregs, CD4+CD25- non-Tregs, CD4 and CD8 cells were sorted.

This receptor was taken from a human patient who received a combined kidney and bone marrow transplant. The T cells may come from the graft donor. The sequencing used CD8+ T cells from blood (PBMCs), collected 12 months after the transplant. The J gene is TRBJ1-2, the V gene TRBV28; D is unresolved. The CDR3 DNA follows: TGTGCCAGCAGTTTACGGGGTTATTTTCTAGAATATGGCTACACCTTC. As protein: CASSLRGYFLEYGYTF.